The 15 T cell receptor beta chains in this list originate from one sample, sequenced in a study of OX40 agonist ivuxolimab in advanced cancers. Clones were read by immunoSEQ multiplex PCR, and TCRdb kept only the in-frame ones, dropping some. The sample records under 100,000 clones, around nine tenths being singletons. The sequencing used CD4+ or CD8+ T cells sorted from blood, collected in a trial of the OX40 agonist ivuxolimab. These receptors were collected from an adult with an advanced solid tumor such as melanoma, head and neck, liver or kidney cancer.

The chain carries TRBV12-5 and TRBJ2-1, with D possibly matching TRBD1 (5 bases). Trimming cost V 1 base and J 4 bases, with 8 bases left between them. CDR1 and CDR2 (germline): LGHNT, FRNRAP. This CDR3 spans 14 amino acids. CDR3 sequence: CASGLATGYNEQFF. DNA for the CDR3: TGTGCTAGTGGTTTGGCTACAGGTTACAATGAGCAGTTCTTC.

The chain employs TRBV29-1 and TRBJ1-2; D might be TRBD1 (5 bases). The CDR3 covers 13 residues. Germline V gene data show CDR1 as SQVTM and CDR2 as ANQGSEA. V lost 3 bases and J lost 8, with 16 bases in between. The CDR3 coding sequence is TGCAGCGTTGAGTCAGGGAACGGTGGCGGCTACACCTTC. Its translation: CSVESGNGGGYTF.

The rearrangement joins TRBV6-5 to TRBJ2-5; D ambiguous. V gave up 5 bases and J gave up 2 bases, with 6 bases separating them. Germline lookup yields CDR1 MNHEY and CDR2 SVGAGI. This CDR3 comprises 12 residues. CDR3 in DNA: TGTGCCAGCAGTAGGCAGCAAGAGACCCAGTACTTC. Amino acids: CASSRQQETQYF.

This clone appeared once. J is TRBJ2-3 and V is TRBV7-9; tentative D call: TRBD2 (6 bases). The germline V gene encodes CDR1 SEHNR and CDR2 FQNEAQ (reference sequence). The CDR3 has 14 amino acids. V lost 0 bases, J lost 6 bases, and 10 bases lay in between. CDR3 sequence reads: CASSLAGGTDTQYF. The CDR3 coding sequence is TGTGCCAGCAGCTTAGCGGGAGGAACGGATACGCAGTATTTT.

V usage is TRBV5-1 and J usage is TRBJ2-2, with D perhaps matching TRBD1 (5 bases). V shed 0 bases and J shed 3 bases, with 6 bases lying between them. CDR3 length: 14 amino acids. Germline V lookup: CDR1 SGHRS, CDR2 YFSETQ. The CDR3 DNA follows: TGCGCCAGCAGCTTGGGACAGTACACCGGGGAGCTGTTTTTT. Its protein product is CASSLGQYTGELFF.

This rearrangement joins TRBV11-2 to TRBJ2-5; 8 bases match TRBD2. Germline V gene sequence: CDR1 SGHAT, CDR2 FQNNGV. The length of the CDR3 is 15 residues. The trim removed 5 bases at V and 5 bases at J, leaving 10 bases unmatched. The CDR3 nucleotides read TGTGCCAGCAGCACCAGGGCTAGCGGGTCGGAGACCCAGTACTTC. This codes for CASSTRASGSETQYF.

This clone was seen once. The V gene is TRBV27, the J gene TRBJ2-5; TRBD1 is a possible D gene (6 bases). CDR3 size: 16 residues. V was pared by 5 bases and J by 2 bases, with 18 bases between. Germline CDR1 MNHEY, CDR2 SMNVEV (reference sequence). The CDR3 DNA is TGTGCCAGCAGTCCACGGACAGTCCTGAAGCAAGAGACCCAGTACTTC. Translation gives CASSPRTVLKQETQYF.

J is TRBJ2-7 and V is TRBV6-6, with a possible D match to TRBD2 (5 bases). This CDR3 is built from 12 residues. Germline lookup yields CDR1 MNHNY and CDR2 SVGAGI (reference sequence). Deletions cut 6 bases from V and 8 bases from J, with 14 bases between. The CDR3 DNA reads TGTGCCAGCAGGTCAGAGGGAGTGAAGCAGTACTTC. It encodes CASRSEGVKQYF.

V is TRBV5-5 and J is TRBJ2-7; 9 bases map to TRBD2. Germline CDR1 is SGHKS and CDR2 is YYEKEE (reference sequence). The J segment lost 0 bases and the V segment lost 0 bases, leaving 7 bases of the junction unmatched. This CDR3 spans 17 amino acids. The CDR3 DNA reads TGTGCCAGCAGCTTGGGGAAACTAGCGGGTATCTCCTACGAGCAGTACTTC. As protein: CASSLGKLAGISYEQYF.

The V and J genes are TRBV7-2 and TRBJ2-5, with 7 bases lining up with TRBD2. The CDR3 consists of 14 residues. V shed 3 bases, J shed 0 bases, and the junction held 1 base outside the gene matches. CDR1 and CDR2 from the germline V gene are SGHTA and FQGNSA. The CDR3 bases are TGTGCCAGCAGCTTGGGGGGGTACCAAGAGACCCAGTACTTC. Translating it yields CASSLGGYQETQYF.

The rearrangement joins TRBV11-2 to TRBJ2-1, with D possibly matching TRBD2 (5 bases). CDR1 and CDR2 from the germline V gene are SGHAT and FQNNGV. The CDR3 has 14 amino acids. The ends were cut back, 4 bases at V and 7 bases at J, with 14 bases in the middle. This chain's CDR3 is CASSSWKTGNEQFF. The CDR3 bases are TGTGCCAGCAGCTCCTGGAAAACGGGGAATGAGCAGTTCTTC.

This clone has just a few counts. DNA of the CDR3: TGTGCCAGTAGTACCCCACGGGGGGACACTGAAGCTTTCTTT. Translation: CASSTPRGDTEAFF. The chain has TRBV19 and TRBJ1-1, with D perhaps TRBD1 (5 bases). The CDR3 is 14 amino acids. V gave up 4 bases and J gave up 3 bases, with 12 bases separating them. Looked up from germline, CDR1 is LNHDA and CDR2 is SQIVND (reference sequence).

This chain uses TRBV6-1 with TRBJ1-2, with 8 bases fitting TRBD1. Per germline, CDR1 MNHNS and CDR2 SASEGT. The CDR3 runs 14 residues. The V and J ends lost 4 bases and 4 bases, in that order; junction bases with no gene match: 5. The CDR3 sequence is CASSASQGVYGYTF. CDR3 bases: TGTGCCAGCAGTGCCTCACAGGGGGTCTATGGCTACACCTTC.

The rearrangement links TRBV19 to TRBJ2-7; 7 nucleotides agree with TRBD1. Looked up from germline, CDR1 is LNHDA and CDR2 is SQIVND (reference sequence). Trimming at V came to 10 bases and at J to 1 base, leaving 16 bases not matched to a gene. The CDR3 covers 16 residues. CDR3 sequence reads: CATSNTGTASSYEQYF. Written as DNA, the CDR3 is TGTGCCACCTCAAATACCGGGACAGCCAGTTCCTACGAGCAGTACTTC.

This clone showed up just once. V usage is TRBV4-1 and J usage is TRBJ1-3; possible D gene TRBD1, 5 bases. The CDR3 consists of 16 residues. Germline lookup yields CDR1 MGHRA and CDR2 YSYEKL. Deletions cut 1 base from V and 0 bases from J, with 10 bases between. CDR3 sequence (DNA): TGCGCCAGCAGCCAAGTCGGGGCAGACTCTGGAAACACCATATATTTT. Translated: CASSQVGADSGNTIYF.